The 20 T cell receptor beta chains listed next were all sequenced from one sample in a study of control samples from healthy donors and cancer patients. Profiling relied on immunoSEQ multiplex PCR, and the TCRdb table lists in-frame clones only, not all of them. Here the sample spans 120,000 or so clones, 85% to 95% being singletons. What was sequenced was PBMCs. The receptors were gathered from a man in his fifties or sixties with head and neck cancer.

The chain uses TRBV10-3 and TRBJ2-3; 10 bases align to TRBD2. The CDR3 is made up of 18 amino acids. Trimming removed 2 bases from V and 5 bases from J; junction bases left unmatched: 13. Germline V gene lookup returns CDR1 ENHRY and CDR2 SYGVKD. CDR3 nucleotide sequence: TGTGCCATCAGTGAGAGGGAGCGGGGGGGCCTGTTACAAGATACGCAGTATTTT. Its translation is CAISERERGGLLQDTQYF.

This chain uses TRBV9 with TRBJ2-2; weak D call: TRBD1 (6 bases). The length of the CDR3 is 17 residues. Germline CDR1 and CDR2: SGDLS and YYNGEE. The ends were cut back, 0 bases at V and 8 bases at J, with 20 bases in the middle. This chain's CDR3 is CASSVDWTEPSGGELFF. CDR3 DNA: TGTGCCAGCAGCGTAGATTGGACAGAACCCTCAGGGGGGGAGCTGTTTTTT.

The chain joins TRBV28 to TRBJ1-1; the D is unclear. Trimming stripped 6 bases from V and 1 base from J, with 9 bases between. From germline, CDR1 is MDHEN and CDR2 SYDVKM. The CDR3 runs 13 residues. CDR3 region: CASRPDPNTEAFF. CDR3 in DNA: TGTGCCAGCAGACCAGACCCGAACACTGAAGCTTTCTTT.

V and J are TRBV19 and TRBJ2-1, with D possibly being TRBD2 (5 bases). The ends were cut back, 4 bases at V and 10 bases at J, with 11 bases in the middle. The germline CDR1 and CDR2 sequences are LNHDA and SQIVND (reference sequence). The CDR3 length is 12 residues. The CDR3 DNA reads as TGTGCCAGTAGTACTCCCCGGGGAGAGCAGTTCTTC. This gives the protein CASSTPRGEQFF.

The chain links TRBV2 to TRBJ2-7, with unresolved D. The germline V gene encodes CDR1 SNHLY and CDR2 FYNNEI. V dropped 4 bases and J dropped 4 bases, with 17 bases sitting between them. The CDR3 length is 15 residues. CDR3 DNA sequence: TGTGCCAGCAGTGTTCCGGGCAGGTTTAGTTACGAGCAGTACTTC. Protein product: CASSVPGRFSYEQYF.

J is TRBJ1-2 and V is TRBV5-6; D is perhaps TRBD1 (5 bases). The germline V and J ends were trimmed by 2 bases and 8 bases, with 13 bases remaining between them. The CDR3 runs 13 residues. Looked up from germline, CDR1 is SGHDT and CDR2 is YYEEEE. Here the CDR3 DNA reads TGTGCCAGCAGCTTAGAGGGGAGGTACGGCTACACCTTC. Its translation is CASSLEGRYGYTF.

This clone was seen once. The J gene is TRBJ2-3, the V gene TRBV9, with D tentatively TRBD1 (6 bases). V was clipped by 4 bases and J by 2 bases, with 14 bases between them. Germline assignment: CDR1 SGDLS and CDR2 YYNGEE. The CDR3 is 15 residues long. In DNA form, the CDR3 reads TGTGCCAGCAGCCCTCTAGGGGGTCCCACAGATACGCAGTATTTT. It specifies CASSPLGGPTDTQYF.

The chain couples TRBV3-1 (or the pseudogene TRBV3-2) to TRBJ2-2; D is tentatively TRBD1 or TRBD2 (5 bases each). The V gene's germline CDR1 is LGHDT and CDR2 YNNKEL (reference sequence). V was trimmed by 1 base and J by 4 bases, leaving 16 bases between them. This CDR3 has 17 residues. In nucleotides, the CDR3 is TGTGCCAGCAGCCAAGGAGAATGGGCAGGGAGCACCGGGGAGCTGTTTTTT. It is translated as CASSQGEWAGSTGELFF.

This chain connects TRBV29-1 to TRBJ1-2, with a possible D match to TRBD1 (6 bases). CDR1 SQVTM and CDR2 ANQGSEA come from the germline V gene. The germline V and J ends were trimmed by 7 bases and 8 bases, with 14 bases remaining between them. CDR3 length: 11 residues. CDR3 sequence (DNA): TGCAGCGCCCGGACTCAGGGGGGCTACACCTTC. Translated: CSARTQGGYTF.

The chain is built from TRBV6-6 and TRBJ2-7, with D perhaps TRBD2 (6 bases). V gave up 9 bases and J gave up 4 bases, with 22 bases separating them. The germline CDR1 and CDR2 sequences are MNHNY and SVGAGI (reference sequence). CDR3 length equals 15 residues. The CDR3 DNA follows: TGTGCCAGTAGGGTAGGAGGTTCTCGGGGGTACGAGCAGTACTTC. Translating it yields CASRVGGSRGYEQYF.

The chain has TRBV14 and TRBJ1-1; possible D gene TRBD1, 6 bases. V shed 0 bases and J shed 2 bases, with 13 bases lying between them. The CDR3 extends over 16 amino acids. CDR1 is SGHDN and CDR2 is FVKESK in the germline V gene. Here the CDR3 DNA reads TGTGCCAGCAGCCAAGATTTATCCAGGGGAAACACTGAAGCTTTCTTT. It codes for CASSQDLSRGNTEAFF.

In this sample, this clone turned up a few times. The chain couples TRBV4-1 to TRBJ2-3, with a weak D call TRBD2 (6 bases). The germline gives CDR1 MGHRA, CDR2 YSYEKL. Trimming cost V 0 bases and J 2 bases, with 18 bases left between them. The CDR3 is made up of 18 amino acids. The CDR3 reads CASSQDPLALRFTDTQYF. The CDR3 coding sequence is TGCGCCAGCAGCCAAGATCCACTAGCCCTAAGATTCACAGATACGCAGTATTTT.

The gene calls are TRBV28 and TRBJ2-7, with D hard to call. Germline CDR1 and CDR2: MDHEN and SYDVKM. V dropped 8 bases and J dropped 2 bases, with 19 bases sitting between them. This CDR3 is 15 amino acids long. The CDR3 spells CASHTSTGPPYEQYF. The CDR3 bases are TGTGCCAGCCACACAAGTACGGGTCCGCCCTACGAGCAGTACTTC. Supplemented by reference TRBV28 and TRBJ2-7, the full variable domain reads DVKVTQSSRYLVKRTGEKVFLECVQDMDHENMFWYRQDPGLGLRLIYFSYDVKMKEKGDIPEGYSVSREKKERFSLILESASTNQTSMYLCASHTSTGPPYEQYFGPGTRLTVT.

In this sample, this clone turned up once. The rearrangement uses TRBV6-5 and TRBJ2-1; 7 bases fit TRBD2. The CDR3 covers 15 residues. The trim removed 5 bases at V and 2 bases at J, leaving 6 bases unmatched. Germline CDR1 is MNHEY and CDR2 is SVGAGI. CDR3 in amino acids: CASSRERGPYNEQFF. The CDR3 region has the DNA TGTGCCAGCAGTCGAGAGCGGGGCCCCTACAATGAGCAGTTCTTC.

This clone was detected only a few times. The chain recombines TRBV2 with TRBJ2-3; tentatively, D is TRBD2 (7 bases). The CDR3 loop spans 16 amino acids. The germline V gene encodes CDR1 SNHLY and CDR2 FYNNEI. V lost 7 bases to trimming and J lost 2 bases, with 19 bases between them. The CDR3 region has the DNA TGTGCCAGCACCCCCCCGGGGGGCGGTCCCACAGATACGCAGTATTTT. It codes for CASTPPGGGPTDTQYF.

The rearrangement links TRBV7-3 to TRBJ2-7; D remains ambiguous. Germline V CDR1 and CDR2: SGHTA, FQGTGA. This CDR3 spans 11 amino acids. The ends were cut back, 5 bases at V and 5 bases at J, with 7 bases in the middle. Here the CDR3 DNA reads TGTGCCAGCAGCAGGGTAAACGAGCAGTACTTC. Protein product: CASSRVNEQYF.

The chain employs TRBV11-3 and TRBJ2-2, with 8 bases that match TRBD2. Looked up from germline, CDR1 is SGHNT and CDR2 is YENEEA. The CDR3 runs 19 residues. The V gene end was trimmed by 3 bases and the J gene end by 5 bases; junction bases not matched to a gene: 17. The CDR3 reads CASSFVGGAELMFTGELFF. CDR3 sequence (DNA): TGTGCCAGCAGCTTCGTCGGGGGGGCGGAGTTAATGTTTACCGGGGAGCTGTTTTTT.

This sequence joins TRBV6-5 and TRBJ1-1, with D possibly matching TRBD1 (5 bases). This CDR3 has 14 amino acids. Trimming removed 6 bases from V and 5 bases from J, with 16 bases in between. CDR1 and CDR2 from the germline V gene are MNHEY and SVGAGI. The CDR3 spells CASRSKGAWTEAFF. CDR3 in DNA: TGTGCCAGCAGGTCTAAAGGGGCCTGGACTGAAGCTTTCTTT.

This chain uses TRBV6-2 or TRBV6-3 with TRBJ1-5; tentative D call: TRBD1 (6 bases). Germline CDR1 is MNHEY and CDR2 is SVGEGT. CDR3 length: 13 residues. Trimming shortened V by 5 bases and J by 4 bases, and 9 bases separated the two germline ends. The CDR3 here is CASSGGANQPQHF. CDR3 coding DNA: TGTGCCAGCAGTGGGGGGGCAAATCAGCCCCAGCATTTT.

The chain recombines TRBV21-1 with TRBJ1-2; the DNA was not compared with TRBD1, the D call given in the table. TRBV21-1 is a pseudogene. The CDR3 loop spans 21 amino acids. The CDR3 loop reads CASRLTKVISRRTGLGYGYTF. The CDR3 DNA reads TGTGCCAGCAGGCTTACAAAGGTAATTTCCAGGAGGACAGGGCTCGGCTATGGCTACACCTTC.